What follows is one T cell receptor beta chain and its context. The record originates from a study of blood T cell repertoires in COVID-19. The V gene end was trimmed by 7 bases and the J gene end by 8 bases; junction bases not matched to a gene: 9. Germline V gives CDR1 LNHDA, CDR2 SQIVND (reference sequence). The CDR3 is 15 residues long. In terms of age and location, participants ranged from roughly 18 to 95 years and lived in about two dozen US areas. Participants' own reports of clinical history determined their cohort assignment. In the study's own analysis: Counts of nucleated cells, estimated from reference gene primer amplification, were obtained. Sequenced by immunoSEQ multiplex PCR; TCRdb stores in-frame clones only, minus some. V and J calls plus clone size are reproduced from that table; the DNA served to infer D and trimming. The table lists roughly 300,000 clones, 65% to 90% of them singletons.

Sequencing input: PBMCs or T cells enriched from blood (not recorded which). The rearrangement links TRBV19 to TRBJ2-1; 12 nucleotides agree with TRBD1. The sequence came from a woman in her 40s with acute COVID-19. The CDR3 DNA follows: TGTGCCAGTACCTCCGGGACAGGGGGCTTTTATGAGCAGTTCTTC. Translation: CASTSGTGGFYEQFF. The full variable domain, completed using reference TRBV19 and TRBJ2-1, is DGGITQSPKYLFRKEGQNVTLSCEQNLNHDAMYWYRQDPGQGLRLIYYSQIVNDFQKGDIAEGYSVSREKKESFPLTVTSAQKNPTAFYLCASTSGTGGFYEQFFGPGTRLTVL.